The rows below give T cell receptor beta chains drawn from one sample of a study of Ad26.COV2.S vaccination and SARS-CoV-2 variants. The table came from immunoSEQ multiplex PCR; TCRdb's copy has only in-frame clones and leaves some out. There are approximately 480,000 clones in the sample; approximately 88% occur only once, and 10% to 15% lies in the top ten. Source: peripheral blood, taken in a trial of Ad26.COV2.S vaccine versus placebo. The receptors here all came from a person between 18 and 60 years old who received the Ad26.COV2.S COVID-19 vaccine or a placebo. Each CDR3 is given with its conserved first and last residue. Each record gives: J gene, V gene, CDR3 protein.

J gene: TRBJ2-2; V gene: TRBV9; CDR3 protein: CASGEGTGELFF
J gene: TRBJ2-7; V gene: TRBV28; CDR3 protein: CASRTSGSAYEQYF
J gene: TRBJ2-5; V gene: TRBV29-1; CDR3 protein: CSVGLAGGQETQYF
J gene: TRBJ1-1; V gene: TRBV28; CDR3 protein: CASSTPIGTGIGTEAFF
J gene: TRBJ2-7; V gene: TRBV30; CDR3 protein: CAWSVLPAYEQYF
J gene: TRBJ2-2; V gene: TRBV5-1; CDR3 protein: CASSLGATGELFF
J gene: TRBJ2-7; V gene: TRBV5-1; CDR3 protein: CASSRQGTFTYEQYF
J gene: TRBJ2-6; V gene: TRBV2; CDR3 protein: CASGEGSSGANVLTF
J gene: TRBJ1-6; V gene: TRBV9; CDR3 protein: CASSVGSDNSPLHF
J gene: TRBJ2-1; V gene: TRBV24-1; CDR3 protein: CATSDSGQVSSYNEQFF
J gene: TRBJ2-2; V gene: TRBV4-2; CDR3 protein: CASSQVLGWGTGELFF
J gene: TRBJ2-5; V gene: TRBV3-1/TRBV3-2; CDR3 protein: CASSHWQGETQYF
J gene: TRBJ2-2; V gene: TRBV5-6; CDR3 protein: CASSLDGTGLSGELFF
J gene: TRBJ2-1; V gene: TRBV28; CDR3 protein: CASSQGLAGPYNEQFF
J gene: TRBJ1-1; V gene: TRBV5-1; CDR3 protein: CASRMGDTEAFF
J gene: TRBJ2-3; V gene: TRBV10-2; CDR3 protein: CASRQGLLSSSTDTQYF
J gene: TRBJ1-4; V gene: TRBV28; CDR3 protein: CASSLQEGEKLFF
J gene: TRBJ2-7; V gene: TRBV6-1; CDR3 protein: CASSGIEGPRASYEQYF
J gene: TRBJ1-1; V gene: TRBV7-9; CDR3 protein: CASSSRTGVPEAFF
J gene: TRBJ2-7; V gene: TRBV24-1; CDR3 protein: CATSGTGGNEQYF
J gene: TRBJ1-1; V gene: TRBV9; CDR3 protein: CASSAKTGSQAFF
J gene: TRBJ2-3; V gene: TRBV5-1; CDR3 protein: CASSPWTSGSSDTQYF
J gene: TRBJ1-5; V gene: TRBV9; CDR3 protein: CASSVTGGSQPQHF
J gene: TRBJ1-1; V gene: TRBV3-1/TRBV3-2; CDR3 protein: CASSYPGVEAFF
J gene: TRBJ1-1; V gene: TRBV6-4; CDR3 protein: CASRPSGTGSIGAFF
J gene: TRBJ2-1; V gene: TRBV28; CDR3 protein: CALRGSSYNEQFF
J gene: TRBJ1-1; V gene: TRBV2; CDR3 protein: CASTGGVNTEAFF
J gene: TRBJ2-3; V gene: TRBV5-1; CDR3 protein: CASSTRGPTDTQYF
J gene: TRBJ2-1; V gene: TRBV12-3/TRBV12-4; CDR3 protein: CASRQGNQNEQFF
J gene: TRBJ2-5; V gene: TRBV2; CDR3 protein: CASRDSRGGQETQYF
J gene: TRBJ1-2; V gene: TRBV7-2; CDR3 protein: CASSLRQGANYGYTF
J gene: TRBJ1-2; V gene: TRBV7-9; CDR3 protein: CASSLDGYGYTF